The source of this TCR beta chain is a study of OX40 agonist ivuxolimab in advanced cancers. Assay: immunoSEQ multiplex PCR; the TCRdb copy retains only in-frame clones and omits some. This sample has roughly 92,000 clones, with more than 80% found just once. This clone is termed large. V gave up 5 bases and J gave up 4 bases, with 15 bases separating them. Germline V gene data show CDR1 as MGHRA and CDR2 as YSYEKL. This CDR3 comprises 15 residues. The chain is built from TRBV4-1 and TRBJ2-1; D is uncertain. Here the sequenced sample was CD4+ or CD8+ T cells sorted from blood, taken in a trial of the OX40 agonist ivuxolimab. The TCR originated in an adult with an advanced solid tumor such as melanoma, head and neck, liver or kidney cancer. The CDR3 here is CASSDSGAVYNEQFF. The CDR3 DNA is TGCGCCAGCAGCGACTCAGGAGCAGTATACAATGAGCAGTTCTTC.